The rows below give T cell receptor beta chains drawn from one sample of a study of OX40 agonist ivuxolimab in advanced cancers. This table comes from immunoSEQ multiplex PCR, and its TCRdb copy is limited to in-frame clones, with some not included. The sample carries roughly 80,000 clones, around 88% recorded once. The specimen comprised CD4+ or CD8+ T cells sorted from blood, sampled in a trial of the OX40 agonist ivuxolimab. The receptor set was obtained from an adult with an advanced solid tumor such as melanoma, head and neck, liver or kidney cancer. CDR3s include the opening cysteine and the closing phenylalanine or tryptophan. Each record gives: V gene, J gene, clone size, D gene, CDR3 length, CDR3 protein, CDR3 DNA. D genes are given only for firm matches. The size entry is marked missing in some rows and otherwise reads once, few, many or a size class.

TRBV4-2	TRBJ1-2	.	.	14	CASSQERANYGYTF	TGTGCCAGCAGCCAAGAAAGGGCCAACTATGGCTACACCTTC
TRBV5-8	TRBJ1-5	.	.	15	CASSLWQSSNQPQHF	TGTGCCAGCAGCTTGTGGCAATCCAGCAATCAGCCCCAGCATTTT
TRBV6-4	TRBJ2-1	.	.	14	CASSELSRENEQFF	TGTGCCAGCAGTGAATTAAGCAGGGAGAATGAGCAGTTCTTC
TRBV11-2	TRBJ1-1	many	TRBD1	15	CASSGTGGGDTEAFF	TGTGCCAGCAGCGGAACAGGGGGCGGTGACACTGAAGCTTTCTTT
TRBV19	TRBJ2-3	.	.	13	CASTKTGTDTQYF	TGTGCCAGTACTAAGACGGGGACAGATACGCAGTATTTT
TRBV25-1	TRBJ2-1	.	TRBD2	14	CASSERSGGSEQFF	TGTGCCAGCAGTGAACGATCGGGGGGTTCTGAGCAGTTCTTC
TRBV6-5	TRBJ2-7	.	.	16	CASSSLTRLLSYEQYF	TGTGCCAGCAGTTCCTTGACAAGGCTCCTCTCCTACGAGCAGTACTTC
TRBV19	TRBJ1-1	few	.	13	CASSIGANTEAFF	TGTGCCAGTAGTATCGGGGCGAACACTGAAGCTTTCTTT
TRBV14	TRBJ2-2	.	TRBD1	17	CASSQDTGQAIPGELFF	TGTGCCAGCAGCCAAGATACGGGACAGGCAATCCCCGGGGAGCTGTTTTTT
TRBV6-5	TRBJ1-1	once	.	13	CASSYSGTTEAFF	TGTGCCAGCAGTTACTCGGGGACCACTGAAGCTTTCTTT
TRBV2	TRBJ2-3	.	.	15	CAGKRGSPGTDTQYF	TGTGCCGGCAAAAGAGGCTCCCCTGGCACAGATACGCAGTATTTT
TRBV18	TRBJ1-1	.	TRBD1	15	CASSPIRDRGREAFF	TGTGCCAGCTCACCCATCCGGGACAGGGGGCGAGAAGCTTTCTTT
TRBV18	TRBJ2-5	once	TRBD1	13	CASSEGQGETQYF	TGTGCCAGCTCAGAGGGACAGGGTGAGACCCAGTACTTC
TRBV6-5	TRBJ2-7	medium-sized	TRBD1	14	CASRQDRQKGGQYF	TGTGCCAGCCGGCAGGACAGGCAAAAAGGAGGGCAGTACTTC
TRBV9	TRBJ2-7	.	TRBD1	15	CASSPRGTGTREQYF	TGTGCCAGCAGCCCTAGAGGGACAGGGACGAGGGAGCAGTACTTC
TRBV15	TRBJ2-5	.	.	14	CATSRDLPQETQYF	TGTGCCACCAGCAGAGATCTACCCCAAGAGACCCAGTACTTC
TRBV15	TRBJ2-3	.	TRBD2	18	CATSRDLSSGISTDTQYF	TGTGCCACCAGCAGAGATCTGTCTAGCGGGATAAGCACAGATACGCAGTATTTT
TRBV6-1	TRBJ2-5	.	.	13	CASSWAGWETQYF	TGTGCCAGCAGTTGGGCCGGGTGGGAGACCCAGTACTTC
TRBV2	TRBJ1-2	.	.	13	CASSATGSRGYTF	TGTGCCAGCAGTGCCACAGGGTCTCGTGGCTACACCTTC
TRBV12-5	TRBJ1-1	.	TRBD1	13	CASGPRGESEAFF	TGTGCTAGTGGGCCCAGGGGGGAAAGTGAAGCTTTCTTT
TRBV6-5	TRBJ1-5	.	TRBD1	15	CASRRRDRENQPQHF	TGTGCCAGCAGGCGTCGGGACAGGGAGAATCAGCCCCAGCATTTT
TRBV7-6	TRBJ1-3	.	TRBD1	15	CASSLEQGARPTIYF	TGTGCCAGCAGCTTAGAACAGGGGGCGCGGCCCACCATATATTTT
TRBV30	TRBJ1-5	.	.	13	CAWRGLSNQPQHF	TGTGCCTGGAGGGGACTGAGCAATCAGCCCCAGCATTTT
TRBV5-4	TRBJ2-5	.	TRBD2	18	CASSLVGGRRHHKETQYF	TGTGCCAGCAGCTTGGTAGGCGGGAGACGGCACCATAAAGAGACCCAGTACTTC
TRBV10-3	TRBJ2-3	.	.	17	CAISGIPQGLFTDTQYF	TGTGCCATCAGTGGGATTCCCCAGGGGCTCTTCACAGATACGCAGTATTTT
TRBV15	TRBJ2-2	.	TRBD2	16	CATSRGIGTTPGELFF	TGTGCCACCAGCAGAGGAATAGGGACTACCCCCGGGGAGCTGTTTTTT
TRBV19	TRBJ1-4	once	.	15	CASSLTGIENEKLFF	TGTGCCAGTAGTTTGACCGGGATTGAGAATGAAAAACTGTTTTTT
TRBV7-5	TRBJ2-1	few	.	16	CARSLRGGAPYNEQFF	TGTGCCAGAAGCTTAAGGGGGGGGGCTCCCTACAATGAGCAGTTCTTC
TRBV6-6	TRBJ1-5	.	TRBD1	16	CASRSSNRGLNQPQHF	TGTGCCAGCAGATCCTCTAACAGGGGGCTCAATCAGCCCCAGCATTTT
TRBV18	TRBJ2-1	.	TRBD1	15	CAGREGTGSNNEQFF	TGTGCCGGACGAGAAGGGACAGGATCCAACAATGAGCAGTTCTTC
TRBV7-2	TRBJ2-1	once	TRBD1	16	CASSLNPGQMSNEQFF	TGTGCCAGCAGCTTAAACCCGGGACAGATGAGCAATGAGCAGTTCTTC
TRBV4-1	TRBJ2-7	.	TRBD2	14	CASSLGAGVHGQYF	TGTGCCAGCAGCTTAGGTGCGGGAGTGCACGGGCAGTACTTC
TRBV4-3	TRBJ1-2	.	.	12	CASSQETYGYTF	TGCGCCAGCAGCCAAGAAACCTATGGCTACACCTTC
TRBV9	TRBJ2-1	.	TRBD2	16	CASSSRTSGSSNEQFF	TGTGCCAGCAGCTCCCGGACTAGCGGGAGTTCGAATGAGCAGTTCTTC
TRBV6-6	TRBJ2-1	.	.	15	CASSLLGGPYNEQFF	TGTGCCAGCAGTCTCCTAGGAGGCCCCTACAATGAGCAGTTCTTC
TRBV5-8	TRBJ2-7	.	TRBD1	16	CASRPRYRGRVYEQYF	TGTGCCAGCAGACCTCGGTACAGGGGGCGAGTCTACGAGCAGTACTTC
TRBV5-4	TRBJ2-1	.	TRBD2	17	CASSPQLAGGSYNEQFF	TGTGCCAGCAGCCCCCAACTAGCGGGGGGCTCCTACAATGAGCAGTTCTTC
TRBV30	TRBJ2-6	.	.	16	CAWSVSTGTGANVLTF	TGTGCCTGGAGTGTAAGTACAGGAACTGGGGCCAACGTCCTGACTTTC
TRBV6-5	TRBJ1-2	.	.	16	CASSYQPGGPYYGYTF	TGTGCCAGCAGTTACCAACCTGGAGGGCCTTACTATGGCTACACCTTC
TRBV5-6	TRBJ1-2	.	.	13	CASSFGENYGYTF	TGTGCCAGCAGCTTCGGGGAAAACTATGGCTACACCTTC
TRBV5-4	TRBJ2-2	.	.	15	CASSLADKYTGELFF	TGTGCCAGCAGCTTGGCGGACAAATACACCGGGGAGCTGTTTTTT
TRBV6-4	TRBJ1-3	.	.	15	CASSEFAGAGNTIYF	TGTGCCAGCAGTGAGTTTGCAGGGGCTGGAAACACCATATATTTT
TRBV2	TRBJ2-5	.	.	12	CASSGLRETQYF	TGTGCCAGCAGTGGTCTTCGGGAGACCCAGTACTTC
TRBV4-1	TRBJ2-1	.	.	16	CASSQVYGGAYNEQFF	TGCGCCAGCAGCCAAGTGTACGGCGGGGCCTACAATGAGCAGTTCTTC
TRBV4-2	TRBJ1-5	.	.	14	CASSQDRNNQPQHF	TGTGCCAGCAGCCAAGACAGAAACAATCAGCCCCAGCATTTT
TRBV19	TRBJ1-2	few	.	11	CASSINYGYTF	TGTGCCAGTAGTATAAACTATGGCTACACCTTC
TRBV18	TRBJ2-7	.	TRBD1	14	CASSPGTGAYEQYF	TGTGCCAGCTCGCCCGGGACAGGAGCCTACGAGCAGTACTTC
TRBV5-1	TRBJ1-5	once	TRBD1	15	CASSPGQGVMQPQHF	TGCGCCAGCAGCCCCGGACAGGGAGTAATGCAGCCCCAGCATTTT
TRBV30	TRBJ1-3	.	.	13	CAWSRGRINTIYF	TGTGCCTGGAGTAGGGGTAGAATAAACACCATATATTTT